The present T cell receptor beta chain was sequenced within a study of T cell responses to AZD1222 COVID-19 vaccine. Study-wide results and caveats: Unmutated variant regions are reportedly targeted by nearly half of spike-specific TCRs.

Profiling relied on immunoSEQ multiplex PCR, and the TCRdb table lists in-frame clones only, not all of them. This sample carries approximately 110,000 clones, around 94% of them seen once, and the ten largest clones take roughly 2.2%. Concerning this clone: The antigen is undetermined.

Germline CDR1 reads SGHVS; CDR2 reads FQNEAQ. This CDR3 contains 15 residues. V was shortened by 3 bases and J by 3 bases, with 15 bases between the two germline ends. This TCR came from an adult in good health. The sample was peripheral blood, taken on day 0 of AZD1222 vaccination. The rearrangement joins TRBV7-8 to TRBJ2-7; a weak D match, TRBD2 (6 bases). CDR3 nucleotides: TGTGCCAGCAGCTTGAAGGACTACACCAACTACGAGCAGTACTTC. Its translation is CASSLKDYTNYEQYF. Together with reference TRBV7-8 and TRBJ2-7, the CDR3 gives the full variable domain: GAGVSQSPRYKVAKRGQDVALRCDPISGHVSLFWYQQALGQGPEFLTYFQNEAQLDKSGLPSDRFFAERPEGSVSTLKIQRTQQEDSAVYLCASSLKDYTNYEQYFGPGTRLTVT.